Below are 30 T cell receptor beta chains sequenced from a single sample in a study of blood T cell repertoires in COVID-19. The repertoire was sequenced with immunoSEQ multiplex PCR; TCRdb's copy has only in-frame clones and lacks some. The sample shows some 400,000 clones, around 87% of them seen only once. Material: peripheral blood. These receptors all stem from a man between 18 and 35 years old with active or convalescent COVID-19.

The chain carries TRBV7-9 and TRBJ1-2, with 8 nucleotides matching TRBD1. V was clipped by 3 bases and J by 7 bases; unmatched bases: 16. Germline V gives CDR1 SEHNR, CDR2 FQNEAQ (reference sequence). The CDR3 has 17 residues. The CDR3 is CASSFSTDTGGGGGYTF. The CDR3, as DNA: TGTGCCAGCAGCTTCTCGACGGACACAGGGGGAGGGGGTGGCTACACCTTC.

The genes are TRBV25-1 and TRBJ1-2; 8 bases are a match to TRBD1. Germline CDR1 is MGHDK and CDR2 is SYGVNS. The CDR3 runs to 14 residues. With 2 bases clipped from V and 7 bases from J, the junction kept 6 bases outside the gene matches. CDR3 sequence reads: CASSEQDRAGGYTF. The CDR3 region has the DNA TGTGCCAGCAGTGAACAGGACAGGGCTGGTGGCTACACCTTC.

V and J are TRBV18 and TRBJ2-1; 8 bases are shared with TRBD1. Per the germline V gene, CDR1 is KGHSH and CDR2 is LQKENI. The V segment lost 4 bases and the J segment 0 bases; nucleotides outside the gene matches: 2. This CDR3 spans 15 amino acids. The CDR3 DNA is TGTGCCAGCTCACGGGACAGGAGCTCCTACAATGAGCAGTTCTTC. It yields the protein CASSRDRSSYNEQFF.

The chain combines TRBV5-8 with TRBJ1-5, with a possible D match to TRBD1 (6 bases). This CDR3 comprises 16 residues. Germline CDR1 is SGHTS and CDR2 is YDEGEE. V was pared by 4 bases and J by 3 bases, with 17 bases between. The CDR3, as DNA: TGTGCCAGCAGCCCCGATGGGGCAGGGGACAATCAGCCCCAGCATTTT. Translation gives CASSPDGAGDNQPQHF.

This chain connects TRBV28 to TRBJ1-5, with TRBD1 matching 12 bases. Germline V gene sequence: CDR1 MDHEN, CDR2 SYDVKM. The CDR3 has 14 amino acids. The V segment lost 6 bases and the J segment 6 bases; nucleotides outside the gene matches: 3. The CDR3 loop is CASRGQGAGQPQHF. CDR3 nucleotides: TGTGCCAGCAGGGGACAGGGGGCTGGTCAGCCCCAGCATTTT.

The genes are TRBV7-6 and TRBJ2-7; 9 bases match TRBD1. The CDR3 loop spans 15 amino acids. CDR1 SGHVS and CDR2 FNYEAQ come from the germline V gene. J lost 1 base, V lost 5 bases, and 6 bases had no gene match. In nucleotides, the CDR3 is TGTGCCAGCAGCGATCCCGGGACAGGGTCCTACGAGCAGTACTTC. Encoded protein: CASSDPGTGSYEQYF.

The chain employs TRBV7-3 and TRBJ1-2; perhaps TRBD1 as D (6 bases). This CDR3 comprises 12 residues. The V end lost 5 bases, the J end lost 7 bases, and 11 bases lay between the germline ends. Germline CDR1 and CDR2: SGHTA and FQGTGA. CDR3 sequence: CASSEQGVGYTF. In nucleotides, the CDR3 is TGTGCCAGCAGCGAACAGGGTGTTGGCTACACCTTC.

The chain joins TRBV27 to TRBJ2-1, with TRBD2 matching over 13 bases. In germline, CDR1 is MNHEY, CDR2 SMNVEV (reference sequence). V was clipped by 6 bases and J by 0 bases; unmatched bases: 8. CDR3 length: 18 residues. Written as DNA, the CDR3 is TGTGCCAGCAGGATGGGACTAGCGGGACCGAGCTCCTACAATGAGCAGTTCTTC. Its protein product is CASRMGLAGPSSYNEQFF.

V and J are TRBV5-1 and TRBJ2-2; 10 nucleotides agree with TRBD1. The CDR3 consists of 20 residues. CDR1 and CDR2 from the germline V gene are SGHRS and YFSETQ. V shed 0 bases and J 5 bases; nucleotides not matched to a gene: 16. The CDR3 loop reads CASSLASLRDRGAWTGELFF. In nucleotides, the CDR3 is TGCGCCAGCAGCTTGGCCAGTCTGAGGGACAGGGGCGCGTGGACCGGGGAGCTGTTTTTT.

The chain combines TRBV4-2 with TRBJ1-1; D remains unclear. Trimming removed 3 bases at V and 1 base at J, with 12 bases between. Germline loops: CDR1 LGHNA, CDR2 YNFKEQ. The CDR3 covers 15 residues. In DNA, the CDR3 is TGTGCCAGCAGCCAGAAGGCAGACTCGAACACTGAAGCTTTCTTT. Translating it yields CASSQKADSNTEAFF.

The V call is TRBV7-8, the J call TRBJ2-5, with D possibly matching TRBD1 (5 bases). The V gene's germline CDR1 is SGHVS and CDR2 FQNEAQ. The CDR3 runs 16 residues. V lost 4 bases to trimming and J lost 2 bases, with 17 bases between them. CDR3 amino acids: CASSSYLGAGQETQYF. The CDR3 DNA reads TGTGCCAGCAGCTCCTACCTAGGGGCAGGTCAAGAGACCCAGTACTTC.

Concerning this clone itself: Other nucleotide sequences in the sample specify the same CDR3. The chain carries TRBV9 and TRBJ2-3; D not resolved. Trimming cost V 4 bases and J 0 bases, with 3 bases left between them. The CDR3 extends over 12 amino acids. Germline CDR1 SGDLS, CDR2 YYNGEE. The chain's CDR3 is CASSSSTDTQYF. In DNA, the CDR3 is TGTGCCAGCAGCTCAAGCACAGATACGCAGTATTTT. The complete variable domain, with remaining parts taken from reference TRBV9 and TRBJ2-3, reads DSGVTQTPKHLITATGQRVTLRCSPRSGDLSVYWYQQSLDQGLQFLIQYYNGEERAKGNILERFSAQQFPDLHSELNLSSLELGDSALYFCASSSSTDTQYFGPGTRLTVL.

The chain has TRBV27 and TRBJ2-3, with D perhaps TRBD2 (5 bases). Trimming pared 5 bases from V and 2 bases from J, leaving 17 bases between. Germline CDR1 and CDR2: MNHEY and SMNVEV (reference sequence). This CDR3 is built from 16 residues. CDR3 nucleotides: TGTGCCAGCAGTCCCCGGGCCGGGATTGCCACAGATACGCAGTATTTT. Its protein product is CASSPRAGIATDTQYF.

The V call is TRBV9, the J call TRBJ2-1, with D possibly matching TRBD1 (6 bases). The V end was cut by 3 bases, the J end by 11 bases, with 18 bases between. Germline loops: CDR1 SGDLS, CDR2 YYNGEE. The CDR3 extends over 14 amino acids. As DNA, the CDR3 is TGTGCCAGCAGCGCCTCAGGACAGACCAGCAAGCAGTTCTTC. Its protein product is CASSASGQTSKQFF. Looking up the rest from reference TRBV9 and TRBJ2-1 gives the full variable domain: DSGVTQTPKHLITATGQRVTLRCSPRSGDLSVYWYQQSLDQGLQFLIQYYNGEERAKGNILERFSAQQFPDLHSELNLSSLELGDSALYFCASSASGQTSKQFFGPGTRLTVL.

In regard to this clone: One junction end disagrees with the germline gene, perhaps due to a read error. The chain recombines TRBV6-6 with TRBJ2-7, with TRBD2 identical over 12 bases. The germline gives CDR1 MNHNY, CDR2 SVGAGI (reference sequence). This CDR3 comprises 13 residues. The CDR3 is CASRRTSGDPWHF. DNA for the CDR3: TGTGCCAGCAGGAGGACTAGCGGGGACCCTTGGCACTTC.

J is TRBJ2-3 and V is TRBV25-1; 9 nucleotides agree with TRBD2. Germline CDR1 is MGHDK and CDR2 is SYGVNS. After removal of 3 bases from V and 4 bases from J, the junction contained 11 bases not matched to a gene. CDR3 length: 17 amino acids. Here the CDR3 reads CASSDVFAGGPADTQYF. For the CDR3, the DNA is TGTGCCAGCAGTGATGTTTTTGCGGGGGGGCCGGCAGATACGCAGTATTTT.

This clone has just one count. The chain couples TRBV19 to TRBJ2-3; 11 nucleotides match TRBD2. The CDR3 contains 17 residues. J gave up 4 bases and V 3 bases, and 9 bases lay outside the gene matches. Germline CDR1 and CDR2: LNHDA and SQIVND (reference sequence). Here the CDR3 reads CASSINLAGGWADTQYF. CDR3 nucleotides: TGTGCCAGTAGTATCAATTTAGCGGGGGGGTGGGCAGATACGCAGTATTTT.

The rearrangement links TRBV28 to TRBJ1-4; TRBD1 agrees at 7 bases. V was pared by 3 bases and J by 5 bases, with 6 bases of the junction left unmatched. Germline V CDR1 and CDR2: MDHEN, SYDVKM. The CDR3 consists of 15 residues. CDR3 sequence: CASSLVTGQNEKLFF. CDR3 in DNA: TGTGCCAGCAGTTTGGTGACGGGACAGAATGAAAAACTGTTTTTT.

This clone was counted only a few times. The chain joins TRBV18 to TRBJ2-2, with unresolved D. The CDR3 runs to 14 residues. V was clipped by 3 bases and J by 7 bases, with 12 bases between them. Germline V gives CDR1 KGHSH, CDR2 LQKENI. The CDR3 loop is CASSPGSKIGELFF. CDR3 sequence (DNA): TGTGCCAGCTCACCGGGCAGTAAGATCGGGGAGCTGTTTTTT. The full variable domain, rest sourced from reference TRBV18 and TRBJ2-2, is NAGVMQNPRHLVRRRGQEARLRCSPMKGHSHVYWYRQLPEEGLKFMVYLQKENIIDESGMPKERFSAEFPKEGPSILRIQQVVRGDSAAYFCASSPGSKIGELFFGEGSRLTVL.

The V and J genes are TRBV28 and TRBJ1-2, with D tentatively TRBD1 (5 bases). The CDR3 spans 14 residues. Per germline, CDR1 MDHEN and CDR2 SYDVKM. The V end lost 5 bases, the J end lost 2 bases, and 12 bases lay between the germline ends. The CDR3 region is CASSLSAGNYGYTF. CDR3 bases: TGTGCCAGCAGTCTCAGCGCAGGGAACTATGGCTACACCTTC.

V is TRBV9 and J is TRBJ1-3; a possible D gene is TRBD1 (5 bases). CDR1 SGDLS and CDR2 YYNGEE come from the germline V gene. This CDR3 spans 18 amino acids. Trimming removed 0 bases from V and 2 bases from J, with 18 bases in between. CDR3 sequence reads: CASSVGNEAGRTGNTIYF. CDR3 DNA: TGTGCCAGCAGCGTAGGCAACGAGGCAGGGAGGACTGGAAACACCATATATTTT.

About this clone: In the same sample, other DNA sequences code for this CDR3. V usage is TRBV28 and J usage is TRBJ1-6, with D uncertain. Germline lookup yields CDR1 MDHEN and CDR2 SYDVKM. The ends were cut back, 2 bases at V and 7 bases at J, with 3 bases in the middle. CDR3 size: 12 residues. CDR3 nucleotide sequence: TGTGCCAGCAGTTTACGGAATTCACCCCTCCACTTT. As protein: CASSLRNSPLHF. Combining the CDR3 with reference TRBV28 and TRBJ1-6 gives the whole variable domain DVKVTQSSRYLVKRTGEKVFLECVQDMDHENMFWYRQDPGLGLRLIYFSYDVKMKEKGDIPEGYSVSREKKERFSLILESASTNQTSMYLCASSLRNSPLHFGNGTRLTVT.

V gene TRBV10-3 combines with J gene TRBJ1-5; D gene unclear. Trimming removed 0 bases at V and 9 bases at J, with 12 bases between. The CDR3 runs 14 residues. The germline V gene has CDR1 ENHRY and CDR2 SYGVKD. The CDR3 sequence: CAISESERGGPQHF. CDR3 nucleotides: TGTGCCATCAGTGAGTCGGAACGGGGTGGGCCCCAGCATTTT.

The chain uses TRBV7-3 and TRBJ2-7, with 8 bases matching TRBD2. Germline CDR1 reads SGHTA; CDR2 reads FQGTGA. V shed 4 bases, J shed 1 base, and the junction held 6 bases outside the gene matches. The CDR3 runs to 15 residues. The chain's CDR3 is CASSSQTSGSYEQYF. Here the CDR3 DNA reads TGTGCCAGCAGCTCTCAAACTAGCGGTTCCTACGAGCAGTACTTC.

This clone has only one observation. The V gene is TRBV18, the J gene TRBJ2-1; a weak D match, TRBD2 (7 bases). Germline V lookup: CDR1 KGHSH, CDR2 LQKENI. Trimming removed 3 bases at V and 6 bases at J, with 9 bases between. This CDR3 is 13 amino acids long. CDR3 loop: CASSPAGANEQFF. In DNA, the CDR3 is TGTGCCAGCTCACCTGCGGGGGCCAATGAGCAGTTCTTC.

The chain links TRBV19 to TRBJ2-7, with 8 bases lining up with TRBD2. This CDR3 is 13 amino acids long. Unmatched junction bases numbered 8, after V lost 7 bases and J lost 6 bases. Germline CDR1 and CDR2: LNHDA and SQIVND (reference sequence). The CDR3: CASTGLVGREQYF. The DNA of the CDR3 is TGTGCCAGTACGGGACTAGTGGGGCGCGAGCAGTACTTC.

The chain employs TRBV4-2 and TRBJ2-2; TRBD2 matches 8 bases. Trimming took 4 bases from V and 3 from J; bases not matched to a gene: 4. The CDR3 has 15 residues. The germline gives CDR1 LGHNA, CDR2 YNFKEQ. The CDR3 coding sequence is TGTGCCAGCAGCCCGTCGGGAGGGGACACCGGGGAGCTGTTTTTT. This translates into CASSPSGGDTGELFF.

This sequence joins TRBV18 and TRBJ1-1; TRBD1 might be the D (5 bases). Trimming cost V 3 bases and J 1 base, with 15 bases left between them. From germline, CDR1 is KGHSH and CDR2 LQKENI. This CDR3 is built from 16 residues. Written as DNA, the CDR3 is TGTGCCAGCTCACCGCCCACCGGGGGAGGGAACACTGAAGCTTTCTTT. It specifies CASSPPTGGGNTEAFF.

The CDR3 nucleotides read TGCAGCGTTGACCCCGGGGGGCAGAAAAACATTCAGTACTTC. Translating gives CSVDPGGQKNIQYF. This chain connects TRBV29-1 to TRBJ2-4; a possible D gene is TRBD2 (7 bases). CDR1 is SQVTM, CDR2 ANQGSEA, per germline. V was pared by 3 bases and J by 4 bases, with 13 bases between. This CDR3 has 14 amino acids.

The V and J genes are TRBV28 and TRBJ1-2, with TRBD1 as a possible D gene (5 bases). Germline assignment: CDR1 MDHEN and CDR2 SYDVKM. V was trimmed by 2 bases and J by 2 bases, leaving 9 bases between them. This CDR3 has 14 residues. The CDR3 sequence is CASSLGQGNYGYTF. CDR3 sequence (DNA): TGTGCCAGCAGTTTAGGGCAGGGCAACTATGGCTACACCTTC.